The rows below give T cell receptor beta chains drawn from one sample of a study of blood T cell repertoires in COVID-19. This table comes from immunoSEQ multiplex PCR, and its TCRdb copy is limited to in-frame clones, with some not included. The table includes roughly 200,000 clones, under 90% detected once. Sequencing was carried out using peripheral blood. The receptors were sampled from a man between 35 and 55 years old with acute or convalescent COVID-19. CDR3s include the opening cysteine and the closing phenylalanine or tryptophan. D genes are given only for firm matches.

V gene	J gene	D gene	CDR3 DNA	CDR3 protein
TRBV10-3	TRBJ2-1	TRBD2	TGTGCCATCAGAGGACTAGCGGGGGCCTACAATGAGCAGTTCTTC	CAIRGLAGAYNEQFF
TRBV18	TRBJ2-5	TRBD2	TGTGCCAGCTCACCGTTCGGGGGGGCGCAACAAGAGACCCAGTACTTC	CASSPFGGAQQETQYF
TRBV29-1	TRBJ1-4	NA	TGCAGCGTTGCAATCCGACCCTCGGGGGAAAAACTGTTTTTT	CSVAIRPSGEKLFF
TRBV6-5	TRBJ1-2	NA	TGTGCCAGCCCTAAACCCGGCACAGCCAACTATGGCTACACCTTC	CASPKPGTANYGYTF
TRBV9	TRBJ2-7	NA	TGTGCCAGCAGCGTAACCTTGGCACACGAGCAGTACTTC	CASSVTLAHEQYF
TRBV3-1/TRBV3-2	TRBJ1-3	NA	TGTGCCAGCAGCTTAGGGAAGGGGAATGGAAACACCATATATTTT	CASSLGKGNGNTIYF
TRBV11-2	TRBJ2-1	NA	TGTGCCAGCAGCTTAATGATAGCTTTTGTGCATGAGCAGTTCTTC	CASSLMIAFVHEQFF
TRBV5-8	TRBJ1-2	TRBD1	TGTGCCAGCAGCTTGAAAAGGCGTGCGACAGGGAACTATGGCTACACCTTC	CASSLKRRATGNYGYTF
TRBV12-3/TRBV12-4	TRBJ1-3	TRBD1	TGTGCCAGCAGTCAACAGGGGCTAAACACCATATATTTT	CASSQQGLNTIYF
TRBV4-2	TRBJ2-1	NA	TGTGCCAGCAGCCAAGAAATGAGGGGGAATTACGGAGATGAGCAGTTCTTC	CASSQEMRGNYGDEQFF
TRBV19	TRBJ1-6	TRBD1	TGTGCCAGTAGTATCTCCCTGGGGACAGTTGGGGCGGTCTCGCATTCACCCCTCCACTTT	CASSISLGTVGAVSHSPLHF
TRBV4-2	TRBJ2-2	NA	TGTGCCAGCAGCCAAGATCTAATCACCGGGGAGCTGTTTTTT	CASSQDLITGELFF
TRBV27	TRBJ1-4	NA	TGTGCCAGCAGTTCAAATACCCTAGGTAGTGAAAAACTGTTTTTT	CASSSNTLGSEKLFF
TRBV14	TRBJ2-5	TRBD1	TGTGCCAGCTCGGGACAGGTACAAGAGACCCAGTACTTC	CASSGQVQETQYF
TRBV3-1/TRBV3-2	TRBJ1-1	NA	TGTGCCAGCAGCCTAAAAAGGGGAAACACTGAAGCTTTCTTT	CASSLKRGNTEAFF